Listed here is a single T cell receptor (beta chain). Germline-derived CDR1 and CDR2 are SSHAT and FNYEAQ (reference sequence). V lost 4 bases, J lost 12 bases, and 10 bases stayed unmatched. This CDR3 contains 14 residues. The data belong to a study of cytotoxic CD8 clonotypes in ibrutinib-treated CLL. Across the study: Response material was collected after a median around 12 months of treatment, range 6 to 36.

Here immunoSEQ multiplex PCR was the method, and the copy in TCRdb shows in-frame clones only, minus some. The data contain about 140,000 clones, more than 70% of them seen just once; the ten biggest clones take up 7.6%. The sequencing used PBMCs, collected after 36 months of ibrutinib treatment. The J gene is TRBJ2-1, the V gene TRBV7-7; TRBD2 aligns across 9 bases. The TCR sequence derives from a human donor with chronic lymphocytic leukemia. For the CDR3, the DNA is TGTGCCAGCAGCTCGGGACTAGCTGCGGGGAGGCAGTTCTTC. Residues: CASSSGLAAGRQFF.